What follows are 8 T cell receptor beta chains derived from one specimen sequenced in a study of glioma-infiltrating T cells after dendritic cell vaccination (dated by TCRdb to 2016 to 2018). Library method: the immunoSEQ multiplex PCR assay. Not all clones reach the TCRdb copy of this immuneACCESS table, which keeps in-frame sequences only. Checked studies attribute under half of the gap to unresolved V genes and leave the rest unexplained. In this sample the table shows some 70,000 clones, roughly 79% of which occur a single time. Together, the top ten hold 7.9% of the sample. The sample consisted of blood, taken before dendritic cell vaccination. Receptors were obtained from a human donor with glioblastoma.

The rearrangement joins TRBV10-1 to TRBJ1-5; TRBD1 might be the D (6 bases). The ends were cut back, 7 bases at V and 5 bases at J, with 15 bases in the middle. Germline CDR1 WNHNN, CDR2 SYGVQD (reference sequence). The CDR3 covers 14 residues. In nucleotides, the CDR3 is TGCGCCAGCATCGGCAGGGGTGGCGATCAGCCCCAGCATTTT. This sequence encodes CASIGRGGDQPQHF.

This clone was seen only once. The chain joins TRBV7-6 to TRBJ1-6; D is undetermined. The germline gives CDR1 SGHVS, CDR2 FNYEAQ. V lost 1 base, J lost 8 bases, and 15 bases lay in between. This CDR3 region has 16 residues. The CDR3 region has the DNA TGTGCCAGCAGCTTAGATTTTAGGTTGAGGGATTCACCCCTCCACTTT. It encodes CASSLDFRLRDSPLHF.

This chain connects TRBV6-6 to TRBJ1-5; D is unresolved. This CDR3 is 14 amino acids long. The V gene's germline CDR1 is MNHNY and CDR2 SVGAGI (reference sequence). Deletions cut 2 bases from V and 8 bases from J, with 13 bases between. CDR3 in amino acids: CASSYRGAMEPQHF. For the CDR3, the DNA is TGTGCCAGCAGTTACCGGGGTGCCATGGAGCCCCAGCATTTT.

On this clone: Other DNA sequences of this sample code for an identical CDR3. The chain has TRBV6-5 and TRBJ2-2; the D gene is possibly TRBD2 (5 bases). Germline values: CDR1 MNHEY, CDR2 SVGAGI. Trimming removed 4 bases at V and 5 bases at J, with 8 bases between. The CDR3 has 13 residues. Written as DNA, the CDR3 is TGTGCCAGCAGTTCCCGGGGAACCGGGGAGCTGTTTTTT. Amino acids: CASSSRGTGELFF.

This chain connects TRBV5-1 to TRBJ2-1; D ambiguous. CDR3 length: 12 residues. With 0 bases removed from V and 5 bases from J, the gap between germline ends came to 3 bases. Germline CDR1 and CDR2: SGHRS and YFSETQ. The CDR3 nucleotides are TGCGCCAGCAGCTTGGAGCACAATGAGCAGTTCTTC. Amino acids: CASSLEHNEQFF. Full variable domain (missing parts from reference TRBV5-1 and TRBJ2-1): KAGVTQTPRYLIKTRGQQVTLSCSPISGHRSVSWYQQTPGQGLQFLFEYFSETQRNKGNFPGRFSGRQFSNSRSEMNVSTLELGDSALYLCASSLEHNEQFFGPGTRLTVL.

V is TRBV5-4 and J is TRBJ1-1; 10 nucleotides agree with TRBD1. CDR1 is SGHNT and CDR2 is YYREEE in the germline V gene (reference sequence). The junction had 3 bases not matched to a gene; V was cut back by 5 bases and J by 5 bases. This CDR3 has 13 residues. CDR3 coding DNA: TGTGCCAGCAGGGGACAGGGGAGGACTGAAGCTTTCTTT. Protein sequence: CASRGQGRTEAFF.

V usage is TRBV19 and J usage is TRBJ1-5; 7 bases map to TRBD1. V was pared by 3 bases and J by 1 base, with 9 bases of the junction left unmatched. CDR1 LNHDA and CDR2 SQIVND come from the germline V gene (reference sequence). The CDR3 has 17 residues. The DNA of the CDR3 is TGTGCCAGTAGTATCCTTGGACAGGTTGGAAGCAATCAGCCCCAGCATTTT. This codes for CASSILGQVGSNQPQHF.

This clone was observed a single time. V gene TRBV2 combines with J gene TRBJ2-2; D is uncertain. From germline, CDR1 is SNHLY and CDR2 FYNNEI. The germline V and J ends were trimmed by 6 bases and 6 bases, with 11 bases remaining between them. This CDR3 is built from 13 residues. CDR3: CASRQTVAGELFF. The CDR3 region has the DNA TGTGCCAGCAGGCAAACAGTTGCCGGGGAGCTGTTTTTT.